This entry lists 20 T cell receptor beta chains sequenced from one sample in a study of blood T cell repertoires in COVID-19. TCRdb's copy holds only in-frame clones and misses some; the assay was immunoSEQ multiplex PCR. Counted here are around 120,000 clones, 85% to 90% occurring once; the ten biggest clones make up about 4%. The sequenced sample was peripheral blood. These receptors were collected from a woman aged 55 to 70 with COVID-19, enrolled during active disease.

The chain links TRBV21-1 to TRBJ1-5; TRBD1 reflects the table's D call only, with no check against the DNA. TRBV21-1 corresponds to a pseudogene. CDR3 length: 17 residues. The CDR3 sequence is CASSKKKSDRGNQPQHF. In DNA, the CDR3 is TGTGCCAGCAGCAAAAAAAAGTCTGACAGGGGCAATCAGCCCCAGCATTTT.

This rearrangement joins TRBV7-2 to TRBJ2-3; 7 nucleotides line up with TRBD1. V dropped 5 bases and J dropped 3; count of bases not matched to a gene: 8. The V gene's germline CDR1 is SGHTA and CDR2 FQGNSA. The CDR3 is 15 residues long. Here the CDR3 reads CASSAGGQGTDTQYF. The CDR3, as DNA: TGTGCCAGCAGCGCAGGGGGACAAGGGACAGATACGCAGTATTTT.

This chain uses TRBV5-6 with TRBJ1-2; 8 nucleotides match TRBD1. V was clipped by 0 bases and J by 7 bases; unmatched bases: 8. Germline V gene lookup returns CDR1 SGHDT and CDR2 YYEEEE. CDR3 size: 15 residues. CDR3 in DNA: TGTGCCAGCAGCTTGGCCGGCGACAGGGGCGCTGGCTACACCTTC. Its protein is CASSLAGDRGAGYTF.

V is TRBV19 and J is TRBJ1-1; no clear D gene. The V end lost 5 bases, the J end lost 3 bases, and 10 bases lay between the germline ends. This CDR3 spans 13 amino acids. Germline CDR1 is LNHDA and CDR2 is SQIVND (reference sequence). CDR3 sequence reads: CASSEARDTEAFF. The CDR3 DNA is TGTGCCAGTAGTGAGGCGAGGGACACTGAAGCTTTCTTT.

This clone was recorded only once. The chain has TRBV19 and TRBJ2-1; TRBD2 agrees at 7 bases. This CDR3 contains 15 residues. V shed 3 bases, J shed 5 bases, and the junction held 7 bases outside the gene matches. From germline, CDR1 is LNHDA and CDR2 SQIVND (reference sequence). The CDR3: CASSMGGTRNNEQFF. The CDR3 DNA reads TGTGCCAGTAGTATGGGGGGGACGAGGAACAATGAGCAGTTCTTC.

This rearrangement joins TRBV5-4 to TRBJ2-2, with 10 bases that match TRBD1. This CDR3 is built from 15 residues. The junction had 7 bases not matched to a gene; V was cut back by 5 bases and J by 6 bases. In germline, CDR1 is SGHNT, CDR2 YYREEE (reference sequence). The CDR3 region is CASSSTGGKAGELFF. CDR3 DNA: TGTGCCAGCAGTTCGACAGGGGGCAAAGCCGGGGAGCTGTTTTTT. Full variable domain (missing parts from reference TRBV5-4 and TRBJ2-2): ETGVTQSPTHLIKTRGQQVTLRCSSQSGHNTVSWYQQALGQGPQFIFQYYREEENGRGNFPPRFSGLQFPNYSSELNVNALELDDSALYLCASSSTGGKAGELFFGEGSRLTVL.

The chain links TRBV6-5 to TRBJ2-3, with 11 bases aligning to TRBD2. Germline CDR1 MNHEY, CDR2 SVGAGI. CDR3 size: 14 residues. Losses at the gene ends were 6 bases for V and 7 bases for J; bases not matched to a gene: 6. CDR3 bases: TGTGCCAGCAGGCGTAGCGGGGGGGCAAATACGCAGTATTTT. As protein: CASRRSGGANTQYF.

This chain links TRBV7-2 with TRBJ2-2; 11 bases agree with TRBD1. The CDR3 runs to 18 residues. After removal of 1 base from V and 6 bases from J, the junction contained 10 bases not matched to a gene. Per the germline V gene, CDR1 is SGHTA and CDR2 is FQGNSA. The CDR3 bases are TGTGCCAGCAGCTTAGGTGGACAGGGGGCGCGGAGTGCCGGGGAGCTGTTTTTT. Amino acids: CASSLGGQGARSAGELFF.

The chain combines TRBV7-2 with TRBJ2-2; D perhaps matches TRBD2 (6 bases). The CDR3 is 16 residues long. The germline V gene encodes CDR1 SGHTA and CDR2 FQGNSA. Trimming left V 5 bases short and J 5 bases short, with 18 bases between. CDR3: CASSPRLVQWTGELFF. CDR3 nucleotides: TGTGCCAGCAGCCCGCGACTAGTTCAATGGACCGGGGAGCTGTTTTTT.

This clone was found once. V gene TRBV12-5 combines with J gene TRBJ2-1, with 11 bases fitting TRBD2. The germline CDR1 and CDR2 sequences are LGHNT and FRNRAP. V dropped 6 bases and J dropped 7; count of bases not matched to a gene: 17. The CDR3 has 18 amino acids. In DNA, the CDR3 is TGTGCTAGTGGCCCCGGGGCGGTAGCGGGGGGGATAGGAAATGAGCAGTTCTTC. This encodes CASGPGAVAGGIGNEQFF. The complete variable domain, with remaining parts taken from reference TRBV12-5 and TRBJ2-1, reads DARVTQTPRHKVTEMGQEVTMRCQPILGHNTVFWYRQTMMQGLELLAYFRNRAPLDDSGMPKDRFSAEMPDATLATLKIQPSEPRDSAVYFCASGPGAVAGGIGNEQFFGPGTRLTVL.

The chain employs TRBV6-1 and TRBJ1-5; D is perhaps TRBD1 (5 bases). Germline V gene data show CDR1 as MNHNS and CDR2 as SASEGT. The CDR3 loop spans 14 amino acids. Trimming shortened V by 2 bases and J by 7 bases, and 12 bases separated the two germline ends. The CDR3 here is CASSETGGRQPQHF. The CDR3 nucleotides are TGTGCCAGCAGTGAAACGGGGGGTCGGCAGCCCCAGCATTTT.

This chain connects TRBV3-1 (or the pseudogene TRBV3-2) to TRBJ1-1; D is possibly TRBD1 (5 bases). Per the germline V gene, CDR1 is LGHDT and CDR2 is YNNKEL (reference sequence). Between the trimmed V and J ends, which lost 2 bases and 6 bases, there was a span of 13 bases. The CDR3 contains 14 residues. This CDR3 reads CASSQRGYAAEAFF. In nucleotides, the CDR3 is TGTGCCAGCAGCCAAAGGGGATATGCGGCTGAAGCTTTCTTT.

The chain is built from TRBV4-1 and TRBJ2-1; 7 bases agree with TRBD2. The CDR3 sequence is 17 residues long. Germline trimming cut 0 bases from V and 2 bases from J; bases unmatched to any gene: 7. Germline-derived CDR1 and CDR2 are MGHRA and YSYEKL. The chain's CDR3 is CASSQDGKRGTYNEQFF. CDR3 nucleotide sequence: TGCGCCAGCAGCCAAGATGGGAAGCGGGGTACCTACAATGAGCAGTTCTTC.

V is TRBV10-3 and J is TRBJ2-5; 7 bases are shared with TRBD2. Germline V CDR1 and CDR2: ENHRY, SYGVKD. Losses at the gene ends were 3 bases for V and 4 bases for J; bases not matched to a gene: 5. This CDR3 comprises 14 residues. CDR3 sequence reads: CAISDAREGETQYF. CDR3 DNA: TGTGCCATCAGTGATGCCAGGGAGGGAGAGACCCAGTACTTC.

For the CDR3, the DNA is TGCGCCAGCAGCTCGGGAACAGCCCTGGGCGAGCAGTACTTC. It specifies CASSSGTALGEQYF. The chain carries TRBV5-1 and TRBJ2-7, with D possibly matching TRBD2 (5 bases). With 3 bases removed from V and 6 bases from J, the gap between germline ends came to 16 bases. The CDR3 length is 14 residues. Germline assignment: CDR1 SGHRS and CDR2 YFSETQ.

The chain couples TRBV7-2 to TRBJ2-3; 9 nucleotides line up with TRBD2. Trimming cost V 4 bases and J 7 bases; bases outside gene matches: 6. CDR3 length: 14 residues. CDR1 and CDR2 from the germline V gene are SGHTA and FQGNSA. CDR3 residues: CASSSSGGRNTQYF. DNA for the CDR3: TGTGCCAGCAGCTCGAGCGGGGGGCGGAATACGCAGTATTTT.

V and J are TRBV5-5 and TRBJ2-2; 9 positions agree with TRBD2. Trimming took 1 base from V and 3 from J; bases not matched to a gene: 13. The CDR3 length is 19 residues. CDR1 is SGHKS, CDR2 YYEKEE, per germline (reference sequence). CDR3 DNA sequence: TGTGCCAGCAGCTTGAGGTTGCGATTAGCGGGGGAGTACACCGGGGAGCTGTTTTTT. Translation gives CASSLRLRLAGEYTGELFF.

This clone appeared a single time. The DNA is omitted, as the CDR3 cannot be located on it reliably, and the CDR3 follows TCRdb's listing. The V call is TRBV27, the J call TRBJ2-4; TRBD1, as called in the table, went unchecked against the DNA. The CDR3 is 12 amino acids long, termini counted. The V gene's germline CDR1 is MNHEY and CDR2 SMNVEV (reference sequence). The CDR3 spells CASSVGTGAKHF.

This clone was seen a handful of times. The V gene is TRBV9, the J gene TRBJ2-7; D gene unclear. CDR1 SGDLS and CDR2 YYNGEE come from the germline V gene. The CDR3 sequence is 14 residues long. The V gene lost 1 base and the J gene lost 3 bases, with 11 bases spanning the gap. The CDR3 DNA sequence: TGTGCCAGCAGCGTAACGGATTCAGGCTACGAGCAGTACTTC. This codes for CASSVTDSGYEQYF.

The V call is TRBV5-4, the J call TRBJ2-3; tentatively, D is TRBD2 (5 bases). Germline lookup yields CDR1 SGHNT and CDR2 YYREEE (reference sequence). The V and J ends lost 3 bases and 5 bases respectively, with 10 bases between them. The CDR3 spans 13 residues. The CDR3 here is CASSSEVGDTQYF. DNA of the CDR3: TGTGCCAGCAGCTCGGAGGTGGGAGATACGCAGTATTTT.